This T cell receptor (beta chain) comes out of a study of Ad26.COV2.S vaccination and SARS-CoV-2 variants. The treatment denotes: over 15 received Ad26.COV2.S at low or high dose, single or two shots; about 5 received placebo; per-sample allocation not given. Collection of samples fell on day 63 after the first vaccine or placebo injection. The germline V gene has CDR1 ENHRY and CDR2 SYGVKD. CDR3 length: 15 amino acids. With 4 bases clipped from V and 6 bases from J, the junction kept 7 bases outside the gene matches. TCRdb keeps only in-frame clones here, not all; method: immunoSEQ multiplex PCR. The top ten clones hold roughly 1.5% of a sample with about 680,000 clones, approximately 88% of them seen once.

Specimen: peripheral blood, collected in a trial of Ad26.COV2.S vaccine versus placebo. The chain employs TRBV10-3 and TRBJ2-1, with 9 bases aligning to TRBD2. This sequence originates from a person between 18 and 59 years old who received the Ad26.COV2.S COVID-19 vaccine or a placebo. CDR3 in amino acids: CAISVAGTSLNEQFF. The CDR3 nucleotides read TGTGCCATCAGTGTCGCCGGGACTAGCCTCAATGAGCAGTTCTTC.